This TCR beta chain was identified in a study of blood T cell repertoires in COVID-19. Across the whole study: COVID-19 samples, acute and convalescent, were from the United States, Italy and Spain. T cells, B-cell-depleted T cells, or PBMCs provided the cDNA or gDNA that served as material.

J lost 2 bases, V lost 0 bases, and 6 bases had no gene match. The germline V gene has CDR1 SGHAT and CDR2 FQNNGV. This CDR3 is built from 17 residues. Sequenced by immunoSEQ multiplex PCR; TCRdb stores in-frame clones only, minus some. The sample has 93,000 or so clones; approximately 89% are singletons. This sequence was found in an elderly woman in a cohort sampled during active COVID-19. This rearrangement joins TRBV11-2 to TRBJ2-2; 7 bases align to TRBD1. The sequencing input was peripheral blood. The CDR3 region has the DNA TGTGCCAGCAGCTTAGATGGAACAGGGGCCAACACCGGGGAGCTGTTTTTT. Its protein is CASSLDGTGANTGELFF.